These 17 T cell receptor beta chains share one sample of origin, sequenced in a study of metastatic and nonmetastatic thyroid tumors. TCRdb used MiXCR to call clones anew from the PCR reads. This repertoire shows about 16,000 clones, less than 30% found once; its top ten account for roughly 15%. No patient received treatment before thyroid surgery. The source material was tumor tissue. These receptors were collected from a female donor with papillary thyroid cancer or a benign thyroid nodule (not recorded which). Some clones in this sample may be carry-over from other donors' samples.

V and J are TRBV5-1 and TRBJ2-3; no clear D. Per germline, CDR1 SGHRS and CDR2 YFSETQ. There are 14 residues in the CDR3. The V and J ends lost 2 bases and 0 bases respectively, with 7 bases between them. The CDR3 nucleotides read TGCGCCAGCAGCTTCACGGACAGCACAGATACGCAGTATTTT. Residues: CASSFTDSTDTQYF.

Turning to this clone: The same CDR3 also results from other DNA sequences found in this sample. This chain connects TRBV5-1 to TRBJ2-1; 9 bases align to TRBD1. The CDR3 loop spans 16 amino acids. Trimming cost V 0 bases and J 7 bases; bases outside gene matches: 8. Germline values: CDR1 SGHRS, CDR2 YFSETQ. The CDR3 region has the DNA TGCGCCAGCAGCTTGGAACAGGGGGCTAGGTCTAATGAGCAGTTCTTC. Its protein is CASSLEQGARSNEQFF. The full variable domain, completed using reference TRBV5-1 and TRBJ2-1, is KAGVTQTPRYLIKTRGQQVTLSCSPISGHRSVSWYQQTPGQGLQFLFEYFSETQRNKGNFPGRFSGRQFSNSRSEMNVSTLELGDSALYLCASSLEQGARSNEQFFGPGTRLTVL.

V is TRBV28 and J is TRBJ2-2, with 9 nucleotides matching TRBD2. CDR3 length: 14 residues. The V gene's germline CDR1 is MDHEN and CDR2 SYDVKM. Trimming took 5 bases from V and 6 from J; bases not matched to a gene: 4. The CDR3 region is CASSRTSAAGELFF. The CDR3 DNA is TGTGCCAGCAGTCGGACTAGCGCTGCCGGGGAGCTGTTTTTT.

A remark on this clone: A read error may explain this, as a much larger clone is one base away. This sequence joins TRBV24-1 and TRBJ2-3; 8 positions match TRBD1. The germline V gene encodes CDR1 KGHDR and CDR2 SFDVKD. The CDR3 runs 16 residues. The V segment lost 3 bases and the J segment 5 bases; nucleotides outside the gene matches: 9. The DNA of the CDR3 is TGTGCCACCAGTGATAGGATGACAGGGGTGGGAGATACGCAGTATTTT. Residues: CATSDRMTGVGDTQYF.

This clone was seen many times. The CDR3 DNA follows: TGTGCCAGCTCCCTAATGCGAGGGAGCGGCATTGGGGACGAGCAGTACTTC. It translates to CASSLMRGSGIGDEQYF. This chain uses TRBV18 with TRBJ2-7, with D tentatively TRBD2 (5 bases). The V gene's germline CDR1 is KGHSH and CDR2 LQKENI. V lost 6 bases and J lost 5, with 26 bases in between. The CDR3 totals 17 residues.

The rearrangement joins TRBV6-5 to TRBJ2-1; D possibly matches TRBD1 or TRBD2 (5 bases each). From germline, CDR1 is MNHEY and CDR2 SVGAGI. V dropped 2 bases and J dropped 6 bases, with 11 bases sitting between them. The CDR3 is 14 residues long. CDR3 sequence: CASSYPGTSNEQFF. CDR3 coding DNA: TGTGCCAGCAGTTACCCAGGGACCTCCAATGAGCAGTTCTTC.

By share of the sample, this clone is medium-sized (0.01 to 0.1%). The chain combines TRBV2 with TRBJ2-1, with 8 bases aligning to TRBD2. Germline values: CDR1 SNHLY, CDR2 FYNNEI. CDR3 length: 14 amino acids. V lost 4 bases to trimming and J lost 4 bases; unmatched junction nucleotides: 3. CDR3 region: CASSALAGYNEQFF. The CDR3 bases are TGTGCCAGCAGTGCCTTAGCGGGATACAATGAGCAGTTCTTC.

This clone was detected ten times or more. V gene TRBV7-2 combines with J gene TRBJ2-3; D tentatively reads TRBD1 or TRBD2 (6 bases each). V lost 5 bases and J lost 4, with 22 bases in between. The CDR3 contains 17 residues. Germline lookup yields CDR1 SGHTA and CDR2 FQGNSA. The CDR3 spells CASSPGAHSSGSDTQYF. The CDR3 DNA reads as TGTGCCAGCAGCCCGGGGGCTCATTCGAGTGGGTCAGATACGCAGTATTTT.

The chain uses TRBV20-1 and TRBJ2-4; D may be TRBD2 (8 bases). The CDR3 is 17 residues long. CDR1 is DFQATT, CDR2 SNEGSKA, per germline (reference sequence). Trimming cost V 0 bases and J 7 bases, with 22 bases left between them. Here the CDR3 DNA reads TGCAGTGCTAGAGATTTCGACGGGAGGGGGCTTGTGAACATTCAGTACTTC. It specifies CSARDFDGRGLVNIQYF.

In this sample, this clone turned up many times. Being one base from a much bigger clone, this may be a read error. V usage is TRBV28 and J usage is TRBJ2-1; possible D gene TRBD2, 6 bases. CDR3 length equals 17 residues. Germline V gene data show CDR1 as MDHEN and CDR2 as SYDVKM. The CDR3 sequence is CASSLIGGTGSYNERFF. CDR3 bases: TGTGCCAGCAGTTTAATCGGCGGGACGGGCTCCTACAATGAGCGGTTCTTC.

At least ten counts were recorded for this clone. The chain uses TRBV5-6 and TRBJ1-4, with TRBD1 identical over 9 bases. Looked up from germline, CDR1 is SGHDT and CDR2 is YYEEEE. V shed 1 base, J shed 0 bases, and the junction held 7 bases outside the gene matches. The CDR3 runs to 18 residues. For the CDR3, the DNA is TGTGCCAGCAGCTTGTGGGCGGGACAGGGTGCAACTAATGAAAAACTGTTTTTT. It encodes CASSLWAGQGATNEKLFF. The entire variable domain, with the rest obtained from reference TRBV5-6 and TRBJ1-4, is as follows: DAGVTQSPTHLIKTRGQQVTLRCSPKSGHDTVSWYQQALGQGPQFIFQYYEEEERQRGNFPDRFSGHQFPNYSSELNVNALLLGDSALYLCASSLWAGQGATNEKLFFGSGTQLSVL.

This clone was picked up many times. Other DNA sequences in this specimen translate into the identical CDR3. This chain joins TRBV5-4 and TRBJ2-7, with D possibly TRBD1 on 6 matching bases. V lost 4 bases and J 3 bases, leaving 17 bases between the germline ends. In germline, CDR1 is SGHNT, CDR2 YYREEE (reference sequence). The CDR3 length is 15 residues. The CDR3 loop reads CASSVQGPQVYEQYF. DNA of the CDR3: TGTGCCAGCAGCGTACAGGGACCCCAGGTCTACGAGCAGTACTTC.

This clone was detected only a few times. The chain couples TRBV11-2 to TRBJ2-1, with 15 bases aligning to TRBD2. In germline, CDR1 is SGHAT, CDR2 FQNNGV. The CDR3 extends over 15 amino acids. The ends lost 4 bases at V and 7 bases at J; junction bases unmatched: 2. CDR3 coding DNA: TGTGCCAGCAGCTCGGGACTAGCGGGAGGTAATGAGCAGTTCTTC. Translated: CASSSGLAGGNEQFF.

A few counts support this clone. The chain links TRBV28 to TRBJ1-6; 7 nucleotides match TRBD1. The CDR3 contains 12 residues. Per the germline V gene, CDR1 is MDHEN and CDR2 is SYDVKM. J gave up 9 bases and V 7 bases, and 3 bases lay outside the gene matches. DNA for the CDR3: TGTGCCAGCAACCACAGGGGTTCACCCCTCCACTTT. Translation gives CASNHRGSPLHF.

By frequency in the sample, this clone is medium-sized. The chain joins TRBV27 to TRBJ2-3, with D perhaps TRBD1 (5 bases). Germline-derived CDR1 and CDR2 are MNHEY and SMNVEV (reference sequence). The CDR3 covers 14 residues. V was pared by 5 bases and J by 3 bases, with 12 bases between. As DNA, the CDR3 is TGTGCCAGCAGTCCACAGGACGGGACAGATACGCAGTATTTT. Protein: CASSPQDGTDTQYF.

This clone appeared many times. This may stem from a read error, because a much larger clone lies one nucleotide away. Other DNA sequences in this specimen translate into the identical CDR3. The V and J genes are TRBV5-1 and TRBJ2-3, with D possibly matching TRBD2 (5 bases). Germline V CDR1 and CDR2: SGHRS, YFSETQ. The CDR3 loop spans 12 amino acids. CDR3 loop: CASILDGNTQYF. The CDR3 DNA sequence: TGCGCCAGCATCTTGGACGGGAATACGCAGTATTTT.

This clone has just a few counts. This may be a read error, as it is one base from a much larger clone. The chain recombines TRBV6-4 with TRBJ2-1; the D call may be TRBD1 or TRBD2 (5 bases each). This CDR3 spans 14 amino acids. From germline, CDR1 is MRHNA and CDR2 SNTAGT. Trimming left V 6 bases short and J 7 bases short, with 16 bases between. The CDR3, as DNA: TGTGCCAGCAGCTACGGGACCCCGGGGAATGAGCAGTTCTTC. As protein: CASSYGTPGNEQFF.